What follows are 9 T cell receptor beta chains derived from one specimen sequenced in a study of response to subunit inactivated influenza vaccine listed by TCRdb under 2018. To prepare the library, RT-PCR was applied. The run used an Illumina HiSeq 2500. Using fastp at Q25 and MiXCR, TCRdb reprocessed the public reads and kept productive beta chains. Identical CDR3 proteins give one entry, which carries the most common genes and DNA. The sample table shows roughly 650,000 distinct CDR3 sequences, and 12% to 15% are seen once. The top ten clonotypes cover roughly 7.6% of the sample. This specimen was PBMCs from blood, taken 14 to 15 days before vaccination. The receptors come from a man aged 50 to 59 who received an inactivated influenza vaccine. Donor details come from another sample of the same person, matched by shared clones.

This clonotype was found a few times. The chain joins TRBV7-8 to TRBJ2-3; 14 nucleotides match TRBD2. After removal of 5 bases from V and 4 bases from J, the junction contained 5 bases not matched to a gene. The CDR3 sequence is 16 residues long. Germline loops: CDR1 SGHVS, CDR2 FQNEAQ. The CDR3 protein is CASSHGTSGSPDTQYF. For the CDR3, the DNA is TGTGCCAGCAGCCACGGGACTAGCGGGAGCCCAGATACGCAGTATTTT.

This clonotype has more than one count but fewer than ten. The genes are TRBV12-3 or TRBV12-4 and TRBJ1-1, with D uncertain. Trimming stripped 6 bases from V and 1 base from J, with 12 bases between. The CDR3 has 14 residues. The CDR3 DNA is TGTGCCAGCAGCTTCCTTGTTTCGAACACTGAAGCTTTCTTT. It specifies CASSFLVSNTEAFF.

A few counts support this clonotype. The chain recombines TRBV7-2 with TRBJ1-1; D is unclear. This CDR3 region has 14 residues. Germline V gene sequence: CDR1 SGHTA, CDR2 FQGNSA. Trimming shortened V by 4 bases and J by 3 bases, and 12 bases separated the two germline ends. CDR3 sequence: CASSSGPWDTEAFF. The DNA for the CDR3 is TGTGCCAGCAGCTCCGGACCTTGGGACACTGAAGCTTTCTTT.

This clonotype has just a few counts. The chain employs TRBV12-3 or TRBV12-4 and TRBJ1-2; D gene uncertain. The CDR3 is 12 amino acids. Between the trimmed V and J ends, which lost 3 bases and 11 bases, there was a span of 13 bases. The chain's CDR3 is CASSFGSREYTF. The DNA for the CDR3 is TGTGCCAGCAGTTTTGGATCGCGGGAGTACACCTTC.

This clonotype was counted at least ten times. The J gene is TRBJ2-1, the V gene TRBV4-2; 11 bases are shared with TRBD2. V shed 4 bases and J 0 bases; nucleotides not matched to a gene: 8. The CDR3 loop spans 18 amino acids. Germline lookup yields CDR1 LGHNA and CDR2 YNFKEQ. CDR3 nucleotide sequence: TGTGCCAGCAGCCGCGCCGGGACTAGCGGATACTCCTACAATGAGCAGTTCTTC. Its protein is CASSRAGTSGYSYNEQFF.

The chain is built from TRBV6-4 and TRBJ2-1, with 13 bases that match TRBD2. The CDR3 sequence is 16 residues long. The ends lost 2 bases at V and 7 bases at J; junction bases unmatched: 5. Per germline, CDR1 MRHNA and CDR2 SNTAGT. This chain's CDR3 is CASSDVRTSGRNEQFF. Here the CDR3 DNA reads TGTGCCAGCAGTGACGTTAGGACTAGCGGGAGAAATGAGCAGTTCTTC.

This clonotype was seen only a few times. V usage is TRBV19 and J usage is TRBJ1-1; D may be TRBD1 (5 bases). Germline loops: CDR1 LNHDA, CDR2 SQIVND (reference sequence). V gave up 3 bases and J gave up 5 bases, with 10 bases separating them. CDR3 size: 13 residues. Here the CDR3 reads CASSIGEGTEAFF. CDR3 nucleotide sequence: TGTGCCAGTAGTATCGGGGAGGGGACTGAAGCTTTCTTT. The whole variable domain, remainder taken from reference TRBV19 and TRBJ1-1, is DGGITQSPKYLFRKEGQNVTLSCEQNLNHDAMYWYRQDPGQGLRLIYYSQIVNDFQKGDIAEGYSVSREKKESFPLTVTSAQKNPTAFYLCASSIGEGTEAFFGQGTRLTVV.

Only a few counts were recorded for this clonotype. CDR3 sequence reads: CSAWVAGARNEQFF. CDR3 nucleotides: TGCAGTGCTTGGGTAGCGGGGGCCCGCAATGAGCAGTTCTTC. This chain uses TRBV20-1 with TRBJ2-1; TRBD2 aligns across 9 bases. V was clipped by 5 bases and J by 6 bases; unmatched bases: 8. This CDR3 contains 14 residues. Germline CDR1 DFQATT, CDR2 SNEGSKA (reference sequence).

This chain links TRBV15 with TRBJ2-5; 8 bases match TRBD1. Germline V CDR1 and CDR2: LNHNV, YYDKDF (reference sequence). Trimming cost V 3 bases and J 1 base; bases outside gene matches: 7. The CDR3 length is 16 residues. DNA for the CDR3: TGTGCCACCAGCAGGAACAGGGGGATTGGCCAAGAGACCCAGTACTTC. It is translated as CATSRNRGIGQETQYF.